This T cell receptor beta chain originates from a study of blood T cell repertoires in COVID-19. Across the study: COVID-19 samples from acute and convalescent phases originated in the United States, Italy and Spain. Nucleic acid was either cDNA or gDNA, and it came from T cells, B-cell-depleted T cells, or PBMCs.

In the authors' methods: Amplification with reference gene primers provided the estimates of nucleated cell counts. TCRdb keeps only in-frame clones here, not all; method: immunoSEQ multiplex PCR. V and J calls and clone size are as listed in that table; D and trimming were resolved from the DNA. The sample lists 45,000 to 55,000 clones, more than 70% occurring once. This clonotype was obtained from a man aged 65 to 79 with active COVID-19. The specimen sequenced was peripheral blood.

In DNA, the CDR3 is TGTGCCAGCAGCTTGGAGGGGGGGGCTAGCACAGATACGCAGTATTTT. Amino acid sequence: CASSLEGGASTDTQYF. J is TRBJ2-3 and V is TRBV5-4, with a tentative D call TRBD2 (7 bases). The CDR3 length is 16 residues. V was cut by 0 bases and J by 0 bases, with 11 bases left in between. Germline CDR1 reads SGHNT; CDR2 reads YYREEE (reference sequence).